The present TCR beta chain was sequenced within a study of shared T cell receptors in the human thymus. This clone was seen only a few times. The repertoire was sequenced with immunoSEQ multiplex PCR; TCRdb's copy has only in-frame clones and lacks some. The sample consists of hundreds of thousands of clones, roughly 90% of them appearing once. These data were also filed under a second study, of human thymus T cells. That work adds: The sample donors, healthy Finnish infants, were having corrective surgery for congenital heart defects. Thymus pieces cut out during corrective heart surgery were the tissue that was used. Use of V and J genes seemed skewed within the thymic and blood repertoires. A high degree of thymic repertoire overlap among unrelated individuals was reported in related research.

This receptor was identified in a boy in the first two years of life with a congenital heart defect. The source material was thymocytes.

CDR3 region: CASSYPSDKEVDNEQFF. CDR3 in DNA: TGTGCCAGCAGTTACCCCTCAGACAAGGAGGTCGACAATGAGCAGTTCTTC. The chain carries TRBV27 and TRBJ2-1; weak D call: TRBD2 (5 bases). CDR1 MNHEY and CDR2 SMNVEV come from the germline V gene (reference sequence). This CDR3 region has 17 residues. The V end lost 4 bases, the J end lost 5 bases, and 21 bases lay between the germline ends.